Sequencing of this T cell receptor beta chain was carried out in a study of breast tumors, draining lymph nodes, adjacent tissues. Study-wide results and limits: Tumors had less TCR diversity than lymph nodes, more than nontumor tissue.

Breast cancer patients provided tissue from their axillary draining lymph nodes. TCRdb reprocessed the multiplex PCR reads via MiXCR and lists one record per CDR3 protein. The table has about 170,000 distinct CDR3 sequences, about 33% seen once. Worth noting for this clonotype: Its cognate antigen is unknown.

Trimming took 3 bases from V and 9 from J, leaving 16 bases between them. Germline CDR1 is SGHRS and CDR2 is YFSETQ. The CDR3 is made up of 15 amino acids. The chain recombines TRBV5-1 with TRBJ1-6; possibly TRBD1 for D (5 bases). The sample consisted of axillary lymph node tissue. The receptor was isolated from a female donor with breast cancer. Some clones in this sample may be carry-over from other donors' samples. The CDR3 DNA reads TGCGCCAGCAGCTCCTCAGGGCAGGGAAGTTCACCCCTCCACTTT. Its protein is CASSSSGQGSSPLHF.